This record covers a single TCR beta chain. Its antigen is as yet unknown. V lost 4 bases and J 0 bases, leaving 10 bases between the germline ends. Germline values: CDR1 MNHEY, CDR2 SVGAGI. This CDR3 is built from 15 residues. Produced via immunoSEQ multiplex PCR; TCRdb's table is partial and in-frame only. The sample holds about 1.1 million clones; around three quarters are singletons and the top ten take 0.7% to 0.95%. The data belong to a study of shared clonotypes between healthy human individuals. Points from the study as a whole: Naive CD4 clonotypes were shared across several donors at 4% to 5%.

This receptor was taken from a man younger than 35 in good health. Some clones in this sample may be carry-over from other donors' samples. The sample was memory CD4+ T cells from PBMCs. Specified subset: CD45RA-negative fraction. The chain recombines TRBV6-5 with TRBJ1-5; D unclear. CDR3 sequence: CASSLSQNSNQPQHF. The DNA of the CDR3 is TGTGCCAGCAGTTTGTCGCAGAATAGCAATCAGCCCCAGCATTTT.